This T cell receptor beta chain was recovered during a study of blood T cell repertoires in COVID-19. Study background: Some COVID-19 samples were acute and others convalescent; all came from the United States, Italy and Spain. Nucleic acid was either cDNA or gDNA, and it came from T cells, B-cell-depleted T cells, or PBMCs.

Details on this clone: One base away lies a much larger clone, so this may be a sequencing read error.

From germline, CDR1 is KGHSY and CDR2 FQNENV. CDR3 length: 13 amino acids. In the authors' workflow: Nucleated cell counts were estimated from reference gene primer amplification. TCRdb's table, derived via immunoSEQ multiplex PCR, lists solely in-frame clones and lacks some. V and J calls plus clone size are reproduced from that table; the DNA served to infer D and trimming. The sample has 200,000 to 300,000 clones, 88% seen once. The genes are TRBV16 and TRBJ2-2; D is ambiguous. The sequence was collected from a woman aged 35 to 49 who had recovered from COVID-19. The sample taken for sequencing was peripheral blood. CDR3 in DNA: TGTGCCGGCAGCCGGGCCCTACGTGGGGAGCTGTTTTTT. Its translation is CAGSRALRGELFF.